The present entry profiles one T cell receptor beta chain with its context. These data come from a study of shared clonotypes between healthy human individuals. The method was immunoSEQ multiplex PCR; TCRdb's version includes in-frame clones alone and lacks a portion of them. The repertoire has approximately 1.1 million clones, approximately 78% of them found once; the top ten carry under 0.65%. This receptor was taken from a man aged 18 to 35 in good health. Some clones in this sample may be carry-over from other donors' samples. Sample: memory CD4+ T cells from PBMCs. Documented subset: CD45RA-negative fraction.

CDR3 DNA sequence: TGCGCCAGCAGTGAGTCGATCAGGGGGGTCACCGGGGAGCTGTTTTTT. Its protein product is CASSESIRGVTGELFF. The chain carries TRBV10-1 and TRBJ2-2, with D possibly being TRBD1 (7 bases). Germline loops: CDR1 WNHNN, CDR2 SYGVQD (reference sequence). The V and J ends lost 0 bases and 4 bases respectively, with 12 bases between them. The CDR3 extends over 16 amino acids.